Following are 22 T cell receptor beta chains from one sample sequenced in a study of T cell repertoires in cytomegalovirus infection. MiXCR, applied by TCRdb to the reads, yields one record per CDR3 protein. In the table there are some 700,000 distinct CDR3 sequences, 35% of which are singletons. Input material: PBMCs. The source is a human donor in good health (CMV status not recorded). Some clones in this sample may be carry-over from other donors' samples.

The J gene is TRBJ1-2, the V gene TRBV25-1, with no clear D. The CDR3 totals 12 residues. The germline V gene encodes CDR1 MGHDK and CDR2 SYGVNS. With 8 bases removed from V and 4 bases from J, the gap between germline ends came to 11 bases. The DNA for the CDR3 is TGTGCCAGCCTCGGGCACGTCTATGGCTACACCTTC. This sequence encodes CASLGHVYGYTF.

This clonotype was found many times. The chain combines TRBV7-2 with TRBJ2-7; a possible D gene is TRBD1 (6 bases). CDR3 length: 15 residues. Germline V gene sequence: CDR1 SGHTA, CDR2 FQGNSA. V was shortened by 5 bases and J by 6 bases, with 20 bases between the two germline ends. The CDR3 coding sequence is TGTGCCAGCAGCCCAGGGGAGAGGACAATAATCGAGCAGTACTTC. Encoded protein: CASSPGERTIIEQYF.

The V call is TRBV9, the J call TRBJ2-3; a possible D gene is TRBD1 (6 bases). V was shortened by 2 bases and J by 0 bases, with 10 bases between the two germline ends. Germline CDR1 and CDR2: SGDLS and YYNGEE. The CDR3 sequence is 15 residues long. The CDR3 bases are TGTGCCAGCAGCGTCACAGGGCGTAGCACAGATACGCAGTATTTT. Protein: CASSVTGRSTDTQYF. The entire variable domain, with the rest obtained from reference TRBV9 and TRBJ2-3, is as follows: DSGVTQTPKHLITATGQRVTLRCSPRSGDLSVYWYQQSLDQGLQFLIQYYNGEERAKGNILERFSAQQFPDLHSELNLSSLELGDSALYFCASSVTGRSTDTQYFGPGTRLTVL.

This clonotype has a count of ten or more. V usage is TRBV28 and J usage is TRBJ1-1, with 7 nucleotides matching TRBD1. The CDR3 is 12 amino acids. J gave up 4 bases and V 4 bases, and 0 bases lay outside the gene matches. Germline CDR1 and CDR2: MDHEN and SYDVKM. CDR3 amino acids: CASSSGGTEAFF. The CDR3 DNA reads as TGTGCCAGCAGTTCAGGGGGCACTGAAGCTTTCTTT.

The V gene is TRBV11-3, the J gene TRBJ2-3; TRBD2 is a possible D gene (6 bases). Germline-derived CDR1 and CDR2 are SGHNT and YENEEA. Deletions cut 1 base from V and 4 bases from J, with 9 bases between. The CDR3 covers 14 residues. The CDR3 nucleotides are TGTGCCAGCAGCTTAGCGGGAGACCCAGATACGCAGTATTTT. It translates to CASSLAGDPDTQYF.

This clonotype was seen at least ten times. The V call is TRBV28, the J call TRBJ2-1; 8 nucleotides line up with TRBD2. The CDR3 extends over 14 amino acids. From germline, CDR1 is MDHEN and CDR2 SYDVKM. The V and J ends lost 6 bases and 2 bases, in that order; junction bases with no gene match: 3. The DNA of the CDR3 is TGTGCCAGCAGGAAACTAGCGGCCTACAATGAGCAGTTCTTC. This sequence encodes CASRKLAAYNEQFF.

This clonotype was counted between two and nine times. This chain links TRBV19 with TRBJ2-2; 7 bases line up with TRBD1. The junction had 7 bases not matched to a gene; V was cut back by 9 bases and J by 3 bases. Germline-derived CDR1 and CDR2 are LNHDA and SQIVND (reference sequence). CDR3 length equals 14 residues. This CDR3 is CASSGTVDTGELFF. The CDR3 DNA follows: TGTGCCAGCTCCGGGACAGTCGACACCGGGGAGCTGTTTTTT.

This rearrangement joins TRBV12-3 or TRBV12-4 to TRBJ2-3; D is unresolved. Trimming took 2 bases from V and 0 from J, leaving 9 bases between them. CDR3 length: 15 residues. The CDR3 nucleotides are TGTGCCAGCAGTTTAAGAATCGCTAGCACAGATACGCAGTATTTT. Translation: CASSLRIASTDTQYF.

This clonotype was counted between two and nine times. This chain links TRBV12-3 or TRBV12-4 with TRBJ2-2; maybe TRBD1 (6 bases). Trimming pared 4 bases from V and 3 bases from J, leaving 9 bases between. The length of the CDR3 is 14 residues. CDR3 residues: CASSYRVDTGELFF. Here the CDR3 DNA reads TGTGCCAGCAGTTACAGGGTCGACACCGGGGAGCTGTTTTTT.

This chain connects TRBV6-5 to TRBJ1-1; tentative D call: TRBD1 (6 bases). The germline V and J ends were trimmed by 2 bases and 10 bases, with 14 bases remaining between them. Germline lookup yields CDR1 MNHEY and CDR2 SVGAGI. This CDR3 is 13 amino acids long. The CDR3: CASSYGQTWGAFF. The CDR3 DNA reads TGTGCCAGCAGTTACGGACAGACCTGGGGAGCTTTCTTT.

This clonotype was observed a few times. The V and J genes are TRBV19 and TRBJ2-7, with 10 nucleotides matching TRBD1. The CDR3 sequence is 14 residues long. V trimming: 10 bases; J trimming: 6 bases; junction bases outside the gene matches: 12. Germline-derived CDR1 and CDR2 are LNHDA and SQIVND (reference sequence). The CDR3 region is CATMRQGAMGEQYF. The CDR3 nucleotides read TGTGCCACCATGAGACAGGGGGCAATGGGCGAGCAGTACTTC. Variable domain in full (rest from reference TRBV19 and TRBJ2-7): DGGITQSPKYLFRKEGQNVTLSCEQNLNHDAMYWYRQDPGQGLRLIYYSQIVNDFQKGDIAEGYSVSREKKESFPLTVTSAQKNPTAFYLCATMRQGAMGEQYFGPGTRLTVT.

The rearrangement uses TRBV5-1 and TRBJ2-4; D is ambiguous. Germline lookup yields CDR1 SGHRS and CDR2 YFSETQ. V shed 2 bases and J shed 6 bases, with 12 bases lying between them. The CDR3 is 14 amino acids. In DNA form, the CDR3 reads TGCGCCAGCAGCTTCTCCCTCCCAGGAAACATTCAGTACTTC. Residues: CASSFSLPGNIQYF.

Comments on this clonotype: The CDR3 end shows no conserved phenylalanine or tryptophan, and so a read error is likely. V is TRBV12-3 or TRBV12-4 and J is TRBJ2-7; no definite D call. The CDR3 is made up of 16 amino acids. V gave up 5 bases and J gave up 2 bases, with 19 bases separating them. DNA for the CDR3: TGTGCCAGCAGTCTCTCACCCGGGCCTATACCCTACGAGCAGTACTTA. It is translated as CASSLSPGPIPYEQYL.

This clonotype was seen a few times. The chain recombines TRBV7-9 with TRBJ2-1; TRBD2 agrees at 13 bases. J lost 5 bases, V lost 6 bases, and 4 bases had no gene match. There are 15 residues in the CDR3. Germline V CDR1 and CDR2: SEHNR, FQNEAQ (reference sequence). CDR3 protein: CASRRTSGGDNEQFF. The CDR3 DNA is TGTGCCAGCAGGCGGACTAGCGGGGGAGACAATGAGCAGTTCTTC.

The table lists this clonotype with many counts. This chain uses TRBV28 with TRBJ2-5; no firm D call. The CDR3 contains 11 residues. V lost 5 bases to trimming and J lost 7 bases, with 8 bases between them. CDR1 and CDR2 from the germline V gene are MDHEN and SYDVKM. The CDR3: CASSPYGTQYF. In nucleotides, the CDR3 is TGTGCCAGCAGTCCCTATGGGACCCAGTACTTC.

The sample holds one count of this clonotype. The chain links TRBV2 to TRBJ1-1; possible D gene TRBD1, 5 bases. Germline CDR1 is SNHLY and CDR2 is FYNNEI. The ends were cut back, 7 bases at V and 4 bases at J, with 7 bases in the middle. This CDR3 region has 11 residues. As DNA, the CDR3 is TGTGCCAGCACGGGACGCACTGAAGCTTTCTTT. This translates into CASTGRTEAFF.

This rearrangement joins TRBV7-2 to TRBJ2-5; the match to TRBD2 covers 7 bases. Unmatched junction bases numbered 10, after V lost 7 bases and J lost 2 bases. CDR1 SGHTA and CDR2 FQGNSA come from the germline V gene. CDR3 length: 15 amino acids. CDR3 loop: CASTPTWTSQETQYF. CDR3 DNA: TGTGCCAGCACCCCTACGTGGACTAGTCAAGAGACCCAGTACTTC.

As regards this clonotype: One end of the junction fails to match germline, which may point to a read error. The chain joins TRBV9 to TRBJ2-1, with TRBD2 matching over 10 bases. Germline V CDR1 and CDR2: SGDLS, YYNGEE. The CDR3 has 15 residues. CDR3 DNA: TGTGCCAGCAGTGTAGCGGGGGGCCGAAACAATGAGCAGTTCTTC. It yields the protein CASSVAGGRNNEQFF.

Only a few counts were recorded for this clonotype. V gene TRBV7-8 combines with J gene TRBJ2-3; D remains unclear. V lost 7 bases and J lost 4, with 6 bases in between. The germline gives CDR1 SGHVS, CDR2 FQNEAQ. The CDR3 spans 11 residues. Written as DNA, the CDR3 is TGTGCCAGCATCCATTCAGATACGCAGTATTTT. Protein: CASIHSDTQYF.

This chain connects TRBV20-1 to TRBJ1-1, with D maybe TRBD1 (6 bases). V was clipped by 1 base and J by 0 bases, with 12 bases between them. This CDR3 spans 15 amino acids. CDR1 and CDR2 (germline): DFQATT, SNEGSKA (reference sequence). This chain's CDR3 is CSARGSAGVNTEAFF. DNA of the CDR3: TGCAGTGCTAGAGGGTCGGCAGGGGTGAACACTGAAGCTTTCTTT.

The rearrangement links TRBV12-3 or TRBV12-4 to TRBJ2-7, with 10 bases lining up with TRBD2. The CDR3 runs to 14 residues. With V trimmed by 5 bases and J by 4 bases, 5 bases remained unmatched. The CDR3 region is CASSGSGGGYEQYF. Here the CDR3 DNA reads TGTGCCAGCAGTGGAAGCGGGGGGGGATACGAGCAGTACTTC.

J is TRBJ2-7 and V is TRBV27; D not resolved. Trimming shortened V by 2 bases and J by 2 bases, and 13 bases separated the two germline ends. The germline V gene encodes CDR1 MNHEY and CDR2 SMNVEV (reference sequence). CDR3 length: 15 amino acids. The CDR3 coding sequence is TGTGCCAGCAGTTTACAATCAGGCGGTGCCTACGAGCAGTACTTC. Encoded protein: CASSLQSGGAYEQYF.